At least ten counts were recorded for the clone carrying this TCR beta chain. Its antigen is undetermined. The trim removed 5 bases at V and 9 bases at J, leaving 9 bases unmatched. CDR3 size: 15 residues. The sample comes from a study of T cells in Graves' hyperthyroidism and ophthalmopathy. Across the whole study: Peripheral blood was acquired at first diagnosis, ahead of any therapy whatsoever. Study conclusions and caveats: Ophthalmopathy and stable hyperthyroidism were separated by a 13 V-J model.

Amplified TCR beta CDR3 regions derived from RNA transcripts. HTBI primers were employed in a first-round RT-PCR of the TCR CDR3. In TCRdb, the multiplex PCR reads were re-called with MiXCR into one record per CDR3 protein. This table has some 400,000 distinct CDR3 sequences, over 11% appearing once. Graves' hyperthyroidism is called stable when ophthalmopathy does not progress within 18 months. Diagnosing involved the use of clinical symptoms, serum thyroxine and TRAb, thyroid ultrasound and orbital computed tomography. The chain combines TRBV12-3 or TRBV12-4 with TRBJ2-1; TRBD1 agrees at 11 bases. Material for sequencing was blood. This receptor was identified in a woman in her sixties with Graves' hyperthyroidism. Here the CDR3 reads CASSTQGQGVFEQFF. The CDR3 region has the DNA TGTGCCAGCAGTACACAGGGACAGGGGGTCTTTGAGCAGTTCTTC.